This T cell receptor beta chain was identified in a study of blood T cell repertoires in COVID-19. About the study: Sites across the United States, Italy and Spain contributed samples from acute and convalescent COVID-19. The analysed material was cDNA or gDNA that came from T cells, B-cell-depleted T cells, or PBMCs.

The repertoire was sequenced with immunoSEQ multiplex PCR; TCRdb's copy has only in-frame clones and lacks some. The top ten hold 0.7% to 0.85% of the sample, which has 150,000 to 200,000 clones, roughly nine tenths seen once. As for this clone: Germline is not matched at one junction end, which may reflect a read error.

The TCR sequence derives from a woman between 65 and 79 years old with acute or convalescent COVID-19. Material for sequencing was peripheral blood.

The CDR3 DNA is TGTGCTAGCAGCCCCCTTCGACTAGCGGGGGGTCCCGGGGAGCTGTTTTTT. This translates into CASSPLRLAGGPGELFF. The chain couples TRBV7-7 to TRBJ2-2; 13 bases map to TRBD2. The length of the CDR3 is 17 residues. Looked up from germline, CDR1 is SSHAT and CDR2 is FNYEAQ (reference sequence).